These 21 T cell receptor beta chains originate from one sample sequenced in a study of blood T cell repertoires in COVID-19. Method: immunoSEQ multiplex PCR; TCRdb's copy keeps in-frame clones and lacks some. The profile covers around 130,000 clones, with roughly 84% appearing a single time and about 1.5% taken by the ten largest. The sequenced material came from peripheral blood. The receptors were gathered from a man aged 55 to 70 with acute or convalescent COVID-19.

This chain connects TRBV5-1 to TRBJ2-1; TRBD1 matches at 7 bases. This CDR3 comprises 14 residues. CDR1 is SGHRS, CDR2 YFSETQ, per germline. V was pared by 4 bases and J by 9 bases, with 10 bases of the junction left unmatched. CDR3 nucleotides: TGCGCCAGCAGCGCAGACAGGGCGTCGGGTGAGCAGTTCTTC. It specifies CASSADRASGEQFF.

CDR3 sequence: CASSWTAVTGELFF. Here the CDR3 DNA reads TGCGCCAGCAGCTGGACAGCAGTCACCGGGGAGCTGTTTTTT. The V and J genes are TRBV5-1 and TRBJ2-2; weak D call: TRBD1 (6 bases). Per germline, CDR1 SGHRS and CDR2 YFSETQ. Trimming pared 3 bases from V and 4 bases from J, leaving 10 bases between. CDR3 length: 14 amino acids. The full variable domain, rest sourced from reference TRBV5-1 and TRBJ2-2, is KAGVTQTPRYLIKTRGQQVTLSCSPISGHRSVSWYQQTPGQGLQFLFEYFSETQRNKGNFPGRFSGRQFSNSRSEMNVSTLELGDSALYLCASSWTAVTGELFFGEGSRLTVL.

This clone showed up just a few times. J is TRBJ1-1 and V is TRBV5-1; the D is unclear. V lost 2 bases to trimming and J lost 1 base, with 9 bases between them. The CDR3 is 14 amino acids. Germline values: CDR1 SGHRS, CDR2 YFSETQ. This CDR3 reads CASSLLSANTEAFF. The CDR3 nucleotides read TGCGCCAGCAGCTTATTGAGTGCGAACACTGAAGCTTTCTTT.

The J gene is TRBJ2-4, the V gene TRBV13; D may be TRBD1 (6 bases). There are 17 residues in the CDR3. Germline CDR1 reads PRHDT; CDR2 reads FYEKMQ (reference sequence). V lost 10 bases to trimming and J lost 2 bases, with 24 bases between them. The CDR3 region has the DNA TGTGCCAACTGCCGGTTTGGGGGCCTTGGAACCAAAAACATTCAGTACTTC. It yields the protein CANCRFGGLGTKNIQYF.

The chain has TRBV21-1 and TRBJ1-2; TRBD1 is the table's D call and was not checked against the DNA. TRBV21-1 counts as a pseudogene. CDR3 length: 18 amino acids. CDR3 amino acids: CASTTEIYNRAFTYGYTF. The CDR3 DNA sequence: TGTGCCAGCACCACGGAAATCTATAACAGGGCATTCACCTATGGCTACACCTTC.

The V gene is TRBV5-1, the J gene TRBJ2-2, with D perhaps matching TRBD2 (5 bases). The CDR3 length is 14 residues. Trimming removed 7 bases from V and 4 bases from J, with 14 bases in between. The germline CDR1 and CDR2 sequences are SGHRS and YFSETQ. CDR3 bases: TGCGCCAGCTCAAGAGAGGGCGTCACCGGGGAGCTGTTTTTT. Translation gives CASSREGVTGELFF.

The chain is built from TRBV5-4 and TRBJ2-1; 10 bases agree with TRBD2. The V segment lost 0 bases and the J segment 0 bases; nucleotides outside the gene matches: 3. This CDR3 is 17 amino acids long. Germline CDR1 reads SGHNT; CDR2 reads YYREEE (reference sequence). The CDR3 here is CASSLGSGGFSYNEQFF. CDR3 nucleotides: TGTGCCAGCAGCTTGGGTAGCGGGGGGTTCTCCTACAATGAGCAGTTCTTC. Full variable domain (rest looked up from reference TRBV5-4 and TRBJ2-1): ETGVTQSPTHLIKTRGQQVTLRCSSQSGHNTVSWYQQALGQGPQFIFQYYREEENGRGNFPPRFSGLQFPNYSSELNVNALELDDSALYLCASSLGSGGFSYNEQFFGPGTRLTVL.

The J gene is TRBJ1-2, the V gene TRBV11-1, with 7 nucleotides matching TRBD1. After removal of 3 bases from V and 0 bases from J, the junction contained 4 bases not matched to a gene. The CDR3 extends over 15 amino acids. In germline, CDR1 is SGHAT, CDR2 FQDESV (reference sequence). In nucleotides, the CDR3 is TGTGCCAGCAGCTTGGGGACAGCTTCTAACTATGGCTACACCTTC. It yields the protein CASSLGTASNYGYTF.

The genes are TRBV30 and TRBJ2-3; D possibly corresponds to TRBD2 (6 bases). The CDR3 length is 12 residues. V was shortened by 4 bases and J by 6 bases, with 11 bases between the two germline ends. From germline, CDR1 is GTSNPN and CDR2 SVGIG (reference sequence). The DNA of the CDR3 is TGTGCCTGGACCCCTGGAGGGGATACGCAGTATTTT. It is translated as CAWTPGGDTQYF.

This chain joins TRBV11-1 and TRBJ1-2; possible D gene TRBD1, 5 bases. Germline CDR1 reads SGHAT; CDR2 reads FQDESV (reference sequence). The CDR3 totals 11 residues. Deletions cut 4 bases from V and 8 bases from J, with 8 bases between. CDR3 bases: TGTGCCAGCAGCTCCAGGGAAGGCTACACCTTC. Amino acids: CASSSREGYTF.

The J gene is TRBJ2-1, the V gene TRBV18; 10 nucleotides line up with TRBD2. With V trimmed by 3 bases and J by 6 bases, 5 bases remained unmatched. The germline CDR1 and CDR2 sequences are KGHSH and LQKENI. The CDR3 loop spans 15 amino acids. CDR3 DNA sequence: TGTGCCAGCTCACCGACTAGCGGGTTTTCCAATGAGCAGTTCTTC. Protein: CASSPTSGFSNEQFF.

The chain recombines TRBV10-3 with TRBJ2-3; D call uncertain. Germline V gene data show CDR1 as ENHRY and CDR2 as SYGVKD. There are 13 residues in the CDR3. Trimming cost V 5 bases and J 0 bases, with 6 bases left between them. CDR3 loop: CAISKRSTDTQYF. DNA for the CDR3: TGTGCCATCAGTAAGAGAAGCACAGATACGCAGTATTTT.

The rearrangement uses TRBV7-9 and TRBJ1-1; 8 positions match TRBD1. V was pared by 1 base and J by 1 base, with 2 bases of the junction left unmatched. This CDR3 comprises 15 residues. Germline CDR1 and CDR2: SEHNR and FQNEAQ (reference sequence). The CDR3 loop reads CASSLVQGANTEAFF. In DNA, the CDR3 is TGTGCCAGCAGCTTAGTTCAGGGGGCGAACACTGAAGCTTTCTTT.

This sequence joins TRBV6-6 and TRBJ1-1; TRBD1 matches at 9 bases. The CDR3 runs to 15 residues. V was clipped by 6 bases and J by 7 bases; unmatched bases: 12. Germline loops: CDR1 MNHNY, CDR2 SVGAGI (reference sequence). The CDR3 spells CASSQEQGALLEAFF. As DNA, the CDR3 is TGTGCCAGCAGCCAAGAACAGGGGGCCCTTCTTGAAGCTTTCTTT.

The J gene is TRBJ1-4, the V gene TRBV21-1. TRBV21-1 is a pseudogene locus. This CDR3 is 14 amino acids long. This chain's CDR3 is CASSKTGLNEKLFF. DNA for the CDR3: TGTGCCAGCAGCAAAACCGGTCTTAATGAAAAACTGTTTTTT.

This sequence joins TRBV5-4 and TRBJ1-3; 9 bases line up with TRBD1. Germline CDR1 reads SGHNT; CDR2 reads YYREEE (reference sequence). Germline trimming cut 4 bases from V and 7 bases from J; bases unmatched to any gene: 3. This CDR3 comprises 13 residues. The CDR3 loop is CASSAGQGNTIYF. CDR3 coding DNA: TGTGCCAGCAGCGCCGGACAGGGGAACACCATATATTTT. The whole variable domain, filled in from reference TRBV5-4 and TRBJ1-3, reads ETGVTQSPTHLIKTRGQQVTLRCSSQSGHNTVSWYQQALGQGPQFIFQYYREEENGRGNFPPRFSGLQFPNYSSELNVNALELDDSALYLCASSAGQGNTIYFGEGSWLTVV.

The chain employs TRBV19 and TRBJ2-5, with D perhaps TRBD2 (6 bases). Germline V gene data show CDR1 as LNHDA and CDR2 as SQIVND (reference sequence). V was cut by 6 bases and J by 2 bases, with 19 bases left in between. CDR3 length equals 16 residues. CDR3 region: CASSDLNGRGQETQYF. In DNA form, the CDR3 reads TGTGCCAGTAGCGATTTAAACGGGAGAGGGCAAGAGACCCAGTACTTC.

This chain links TRBV6-5 with TRBJ2-1; possible D gene TRBD2, 5 bases. The CDR3 runs 16 residues. V lost 2 bases, J lost 6 bases, and 17 bases lay in between. In germline, CDR1 is MNHEY, CDR2 SVGAGI. CDR3 nucleotides: TGTGCCAGCAGTTACCTCGGGGTGGGAGCGGTCAATGAGCAGTTCTTC. Translating gives CASSYLGVGAVNEQFF.

This chain joins TRBV9 and TRBJ1-5; TRBD1 matches 8 bases. Germline V CDR1 and CDR2: SGDLS, YYNGEE. The CDR3 has 14 amino acids. J lost 2 bases, V lost 4 bases, and 2 bases had no gene match. CDR3 amino acids: CASSPTGGNQPQHF. CDR3 nucleotides: TGTGCCAGCAGCCCGACAGGGGGCAATCAGCCCCAGCATTTT.

Details on this clone: One end of the junction fails to match germline, which may point to a read error. This chain connects TRBV6-4 to TRBJ1-3, with D unresolved. The CDR3 loop spans 11 amino acids. Germline loops: CDR1 MRHNA, CDR2 SNTAGT. CDR3 residues: CASSDGREPDF. In DNA form, the CDR3 reads TGTGCCAGCAGTGACGGAAGGGAGCCGGATTTT.

The rearrangement uses TRBV18 and TRBJ2-2; 10 bases align to TRBD2. This CDR3 contains 15 residues. V lost 1 base and J lost 4; bases outside the gene matches: 0. Germline V gene sequence: CDR1 KGHSH, CDR2 LQKENI. Written as DNA, the CDR3 is TGTGCCAGCTCACCACTAGCGGGGGGCACCGGGGAGCTGTTTTTT. It translates to CASSPLAGGTGELFF.